The clone carrying this TCR beta chain was recorded once. A Seattle source enrolled patients during active infection and followed them longitudinally. Clones were read by immunoSEQ multiplex PCR, and TCRdb kept only the in-frame ones, dropping some. The table shows about 160,000 clones, with 82% occurring only once. The record originates from a study of blood T cell repertoires in COVID-19. Whole-study context: Material from acute and convalescent COVID-19 was sourced from the United States, Italy and Spain.

This CDR3 contains 13 residues. The V and J ends lost 5 bases and 1 base respectively, with 8 bases between them. Sequenced sample: peripheral blood. The TCR was taken from a woman in her forties with COVID-19, enrolled during active disease. The chain is built from TRBV12-3 or TRBV12-4 and TRBJ1-1; maybe TRBD1 (6 bases). The CDR3 coding sequence is TGTGCCAGCAGTGTGACAGGGAACACTGAAGCTTTCTTT. It codes for CASSVTGNTEAFF.